This entry lists 20 T cell receptor beta chains sequenced from one sample in a study of blood T cell repertoires in COVID-19. Repertoires were generated with immunoSEQ multiplex PCR, while TCRdb's copy carries only in-frame clones and drops some. Among 200,000 to 300,000 clones listed, 86% were seen once. Sequences were obtained from peripheral blood. These receptors were collected from a man aged 25 to 40 with active or convalescent COVID-19.

The rearrangement joins TRBV7-9 to TRBJ2-7; possibly TRBD1 for D (6 bases). The CDR3 is made up of 14 amino acids. Germline CDR1 SEHNR, CDR2 FQNEAQ (reference sequence). Trimming took 7 bases from V and 3 from J, leaving 16 bases between them. CDR3 loop: CASIFGEGGYEQYF. In nucleotides, the CDR3 is TGTGCCAGCATATTTGGGGAAGGGGGCTACGAGCAGTACTTC. The full variable domain, completed using reference TRBV7-9 and TRBJ2-7, is DTGVSQNPRHKITKRGQNVTFRCDPISEHNRLYWYRQTLGQGPEFLTYFQNEAQLEKSRLLSDRFSAERPKGSFSTLEIQRTEQGDSAMYLCASIFGEGGYEQYFGPGTRLTVT.

The rearrangement links TRBV21-1 to TRBJ1-5; TRBD1, as called in the table, went unchecked against the DNA. TRBV21-1 is a pseudogene. CDR3 length: 16 residues. The CDR3 DNA is TGTGCCAGCAGCAACGGTCCGACAGGACGCAATCAGCCCCAGCATTTT. It specifies CASSNGPTGRNQPQHF.

V usage is TRBV2 and J usage is TRBJ2-5, with 7 bases matching TRBD1. The ends lost 6 bases at V and 9 bases at J; junction bases unmatched: 7. The length of the CDR3 is 12 residues. Germline CDR1 is SNHLY and CDR2 is FYNNEI. The CDR3 is CASRITGDPQYF. In DNA, the CDR3 is TGTGCCAGCAGAATTACAGGGGACCCCCAGTACTTC.

The chain couples TRBV11-2 to TRBJ2-1; tentatively, D is TRBD2 (7 bases). The CDR3 is made up of 15 amino acids. Germline-derived CDR1 and CDR2 are SGHAT and FQNNGV. V lost 5 bases and J 9 bases, leaving 20 bases between the germline ends. The CDR3 region is CASSPTRGGRSEQFF. The CDR3, as DNA: TGTGCCAGCAGCCCGACTAGGGGGGGGCGAAGTGAGCAGTTCTTC.

The chain employs TRBV7-8 and TRBJ1-4; D is undetermined. This CDR3 spans 15 amino acids. Germline CDR1 and CDR2: SGHVS and FQNEAQ. Trimming removed 4 bases at V and 6 bases at J, with 15 bases between. The CDR3, as DNA: TGTGCCAGCAGCTCCGACCGGGGTAGGGATGAAAAACTGTTTTTT. This encodes CASSSDRGRDEKLFF. The complete variable domain, with remaining parts taken from reference TRBV7-8 and TRBJ1-4, reads GAGVSQSPRYKVAKRGQDVALRCDPISGHVSLFWYQQALGQGPEFLTYFQNEAQLDKSGLPSDRFFAERPEGSVSTLKIQRTQQEDSAVYLCASSSDRGRDEKLFFGSGTQLSVL.

The V and J genes are TRBV4-2 and TRBJ1-1, with no clear D. The CDR3 totals 14 residues. Trimming cost V 0 bases and J 6 bases, with 11 bases left between them. The germline CDR1 and CDR2 sequences are LGHNA and YNFKEQ. CDR3: CASSQDHNSAEAFF. In DNA form, the CDR3 reads TGTGCCAGCAGCCAAGACCACAATTCCGCTGAAGCTTTCTTT.

This clone was found once. The chain recombines TRBV4-1 with TRBJ2-1, with TRBD1 as a possible D gene (6 bases). This CDR3 contains 15 residues. Trimming removed 1 base from V and 8 bases from J, with 15 bases in between. Per germline, CDR1 MGHRA and CDR2 YSYEKL. The CDR3 reads CASSQAFLRGYEQFF. The CDR3 bases are TGCGCCAGCAGCCAAGCTTTCTTAAGGGGGTATGAGCAGTTCTTC.

The genes are TRBV28 and TRBJ2-3, with 9 positions matching TRBD2. Germline V CDR1 and CDR2: MDHEN, SYDVKM. Trimming cost V 3 bases and J 4 bases; bases outside gene matches: 5. CDR3 length: 15 residues. CDR3 amino acids: CASSLEIAGADTQYF. In nucleotides, the CDR3 is TGTGCCAGCAGTTTGGAGATAGCGGGAGCAGATACGCAGTATTTT.

The chain recombines TRBV18 with TRBJ1-1, with D possibly being TRBD1 (5 bases). The germline V gene has CDR1 KGHSH and CDR2 LQKENI. The CDR3 consists of 15 residues. Trimming stripped 3 bases from V and 1 base from J, with 12 bases between. The CDR3 is CASSPRAGQNTEAFF. Here the CDR3 DNA reads TGTGCCAGCTCACCGCGAGCCGGACAGAACACTGAAGCTTTCTTT.

This chain links TRBV27 with TRBJ2-1, with 7 bases lining up with TRBD1. Germline values: CDR1 MNHEY, CDR2 SMNVEV (reference sequence). There are 15 residues in the CDR3. V gave up 4 bases and J gave up 0 bases; unmatched junction bases: 3. The CDR3 nucleotides are TGTGCCAGCAGTTGGGACAGTAGCTCCTACAATGAGCAGTTCTTC. Its translation: CASSWDSSSYNEQFF.

This clone was detected once. The V call is TRBV18, the J call TRBJ2-7; weak D call: TRBD2 (6 bases). The CDR3 totals 16 residues. Germline V CDR1 and CDR2: KGHSH, LQKENI. V was shortened by 3 bases and J by 2 bases, with 17 bases between the two germline ends. The DNA for the CDR3 is TGTGCCAGCTCACCGTTGTTGGGGGGACTTACCTACGAGCAGTACTTC. Translating it yields CASSPLLGGLTYEQYF.

This chain joins TRBV7-2 and TRBJ1-6; 10 bases are a match to TRBD1. Germline CDR1 is SGHTA and CDR2 is FQGNSA. Trimming at V came to 1 base and at J to 10 bases, leaving 7 bases not matched to a gene. The CDR3 spans 16 residues. The CDR3 sequence: CASSLGSGTGASPLHF. The CDR3 bases are TGTGCCAGCAGCTTAGGCTCCGGGACAGGGGCATCACCCCTCCACTTT.

The rearrangement links TRBV7-2 to TRBJ1-3, with a tentative D call TRBD1 (5 bases). Deletions cut 2 bases from V and 2 bases from J, with 7 bases between. This CDR3 region has 14 residues. CDR1 and CDR2 from the germline V gene are SGHTA and FQGNSA. The CDR3, as DNA: TGTGCCAGCAGCTTACCAGGGACTGGAAACACCATATATTTT. Translated: CASSLPGTGNTIYF.

This clone appeared a single time. The chain joins TRBV7-8 to TRBJ1-3; D remains unclear. CDR1 and CDR2 (germline): SGHVS, FQNEAQ. This CDR3 contains 14 residues. Trimming removed 5 bases at V and 3 bases at J, with 11 bases between. The CDR3 nucleotides read TGTGCCAGCAGCACGCGCGCAGGTGGAAACACCATATATTTT. Translating gives CASSTRAGGNTIYF.

The chain joins TRBV2 to TRBJ1-3, with D perhaps matching TRBD1 (6 bases). There are 17 residues in the CDR3. The V gene lost 7 bases and the J gene lost 0 bases, with 19 bases spanning the gap. Germline V gene sequence: CDR1 SNHLY, CDR2 FYNNEI. The CDR3 protein is CASISTSDRSSGNTIYF. CDR3 DNA sequence: TGTGCCAGCATCTCCACCTCGGACAGAAGCTCTGGAAACACCATATATTTT.

The rearrangement joins TRBV5-1 to TRBJ2-5; 14 positions agree with TRBD2. Per germline, CDR1 SGHRS and CDR2 YFSETQ. V lost 0 bases and J lost 2; bases outside the gene matches: 6. The CDR3 consists of 18 residues. CDR3 sequence (DNA): TGCGCCAGCAGCTTGGGCCCCGGACTAGCGGGGGGACAAGAGACCCAGTACTTC. It codes for CASSLGPGLAGGQETQYF.

The chain uses TRBV19 and TRBJ1-2; 9 nucleotides agree with TRBD1. The CDR3 is 14 amino acids. V lost 4 bases and J lost 6; bases outside the gene matches: 6. Germline V CDR1 and CDR2: LNHDA, SQIVND (reference sequence). Here the CDR3 DNA reads TGTGCCAGTAGTACGACAGGGGGACTCCATGGCTACACCTTC. This sequence encodes CASSTTGGLHGYTF.

V usage is TRBV18 and J usage is TRBJ1-2; D is perhaps TRBD1 (6 bases). Germline lookup yields CDR1 KGHSH and CDR2 LQKENI. This CDR3 region has 13 residues. Trimming pared 3 bases from V and 4 bases from J, leaving 9 bases between. The CDR3 DNA follows: TGTGCCAGCTCACCCGCGGACAGCTATGGCTACACCTTC. The encoded protein is CASSPADSYGYTF.

The chain employs TRBV7-8 and TRBJ1-1, with D maybe TRBD1 (6 bases). The germline CDR1 and CDR2 sequences are SGHVS and FQNEAQ. The V and J ends lost 7 bases and 4 bases respectively, with 16 bases between them. The CDR3 totals 14 residues. CDR3 in DNA: TGTGCCAGCACAGAGGAAGGGGGTGGCACTGAAGCTTTCTTT. Translated: CASTEEGGGTEAFF.

V gene TRBV15 combines with J gene TRBJ2-1; 9 bases line up with TRBD2. Germline CDR1 is LNHNV and CDR2 is YYDKDF (reference sequence). The CDR3 totals 16 residues. The ends lost 1 base at V and 4 bases at J; junction bases unmatched: 5. The CDR3: CATSRGGGASYNEQFF. In DNA form, the CDR3 reads TGTGCCACCAGCAGAGGCGGGGGGGCATCATACAATGAGCAGTTCTTC. The whole variable domain, filled in from reference TRBV15 and TRBJ2-1, reads DAMVIQNPRYQVTQFGKPVTLSCSQTLNHNVMYWYQQKSSQAPKLLFHYYDKDFNNEADTPDNFQSRRPNTSFCFLDIRSPGLGDTAMYLCATSRGGGASYNEQFFGPGTRLTVL.